These 30 T cell receptor beta chains came from one sample sequenced in a study of OX40 agonist ivuxolimab in advanced cancers. Measured with immunoSEQ multiplex PCR; TCRdb has only the in-frame clones, and not every one. The sample has about 35,000 clones; around 80% are singletons. The sequencing used CD4+ or CD8+ T cells sorted from blood, collected in a trial of the OX40 agonist ivuxolimab. All receptors derive from an adult with an advanced solid tumor such as melanoma, head and neck, liver or kidney cancer.

The rearrangement links TRBV5-1 to TRBJ1-3; 10 bases match TRBD1. Germline V gene sequence: CDR1 SGHRS, CDR2 YFSETQ. The J segment lost 0 bases and the V segment lost 4 bases, leaving 10 bases of the junction unmatched. The length of the CDR3 is 18 residues. CDR3 DNA: TGCGCCAGCAGCCTAGGGGACAGGGGAAGATTCTCTGGAAACACCATATATTTT. Amino acids: CASSLGDRGRFSGNTIYF.

J is TRBJ2-1 and V is TRBV4-2, with 7 bases lining up with TRBD2. The CDR3 contains 14 residues. The V gene end was trimmed by 4 bases and the J gene end by 4 bases; junction bases not matched to a gene: 4. Germline V gene data show CDR1 as LGHNA and CDR2 as YNFKEQ. The CDR3 DNA reads as TGTGCCAGCAGCCGGGAGCGGGGTTACAATGAGCAGTTCTTC. Translation: CASSRERGYNEQFF.

CDR3 nucleotide sequence: TGTGCCAGCACGATAGGAGCGGGGGGCCCTAGGTTCTTC. Protein: CASTIGAGGPRFF. The chain has TRBV2 and TRBJ2-1, with 9 bases that match TRBD2. Germline assignment: CDR1 SNHLY and CDR2 FYNNEI. V gave up 7 bases and J gave up 15 bases; unmatched junction bases: 13. The CDR3 is 13 amino acids. The complete variable domain, with remaining parts taken from reference TRBV2 and TRBJ2-1, reads EPEVTQTPSHQVTQMGQEVILRCVPISNHLYFYWYRQILGQKVEFLVSFYNNEISEKSEIFDDQFSVERPDGSNFTLKIRSTKLEDSAMYFCASTIGAGGPRFFGPGTRLTVL.

This clone occurred a few times. The chain uses TRBV6-6 and TRBJ2-4; 7 bases line up with TRBD2. Germline-derived CDR1 and CDR2 are MNHNY and SVGAGI (reference sequence). V shed 2 bases and J 1 base; nucleotides not matched to a gene: 2. The CDR3 is 15 residues long. The CDR3 DNA follows: TGTGCCAGCAGTTACGGGCGGGGGGCCAAAAACATTCAGTACTTC. Its translation: CASSYGRGAKNIQYF.

This clone was seen just once. This may stem from a read error, because a much larger clone lies one nucleotide away. The gene calls are TRBV6-5 and TRBJ1-2; TRBD1 aligns across 8 bases. CDR1 and CDR2 from the germline V gene are MNHEY and SVGAGI. V shed 2 bases and J 8 bases; nucleotides not matched to a gene: 13. CDR3 length: 16 residues. DNA for the CDR3: TGTGCCAGCAGTTACAACCCCAGGGGGCGCATGGAGGGCTACACCTTC. This sequence encodes CASSYNPRGRMEGYTF.

The gene calls are TRBV7-9 and TRBJ1-5; 8 bases are shared with TRBD1. This CDR3 region has 15 residues. Looked up from germline, CDR1 is SEHNR and CDR2 is FQNEAQ (reference sequence). With V trimmed by 5 bases and J by 6 bases, 9 bases remained unmatched. CDR3 in DNA: TGTGCCAGCAGCCGAACAGGGGGGTCTCGTCAGCCCCAGCATTTT. This sequence encodes CASSRTGGSRQPQHF.

The chain joins TRBV6-1 to TRBJ2-3; a possible D gene is TRBD1 (6 bases). The CDR3 runs to 15 residues. Germline V CDR1 and CDR2: MNHNS, SASEGT. V was cut by 6 bases and J by 4 bases, with 17 bases left in between. The CDR3 protein is CASRKTGFPADTQYF. CDR3 sequence (DNA): TGTGCCAGCAGAAAAACAGGGTTCCCCGCAGATACGCAGTATTTT.

The chain joins TRBV21-1 to TRBJ2-7; TRBD2, the table's D call, lacks a check against the DNA. TRBV21-1 is described as a pseudogene. The CDR3 is made up of 12 amino acids. The CDR3 region has the DNA TGTGCCAGCAGCAACTCCCACTACGAGCAGTACGTC. Its translation: CASSNSHYEQYV.

The V call is TRBV6-5, the J call TRBJ1-1; D not resolved. In germline, CDR1 is MNHEY, CDR2 SVGAGI. Trimming removed 6 bases from V and 2 bases from J, with 4 bases in between. The CDR3 loop spans 11 amino acids. The CDR3 loop is CASRVNTEAFF. CDR3 bases: TGTGCCAGCAGGGTTAACACTGAAGCTTTCTTT.

The table lists this clone with a few counts. The rearrangement uses TRBV21-1 and TRBJ1-4. TRBV21-1 is a pseudogene locus. There are 15 residues in the CDR3. The CDR3 sequence: CASSGKQNNNEKLFF. CDR3 bases: TGTGCCAGCAGCGGGAAACAGAACAATAATGAAAAACTGTTTTTT.

The chain employs TRBV27 and TRBJ1-2, with 9 bases fitting TRBD1. Germline V gives CDR1 MNHEY, CDR2 SMNVEV (reference sequence). This CDR3 is built from 15 residues. Trimming removed 3 bases from V and 4 bases from J; junction bases left unmatched: 6. CDR3 sequence (DNA): TGTGCCAGCAGTTTGGCCGGGACAGGGATCTATGGCTACACCTTC. The encoded protein is CASSLAGTGIYGYTF.

The V and J genes are TRBV10-1 and TRBJ2-7; D possibly matches TRBD1 or TRBD2 (5 bases each). Germline V CDR1 and CDR2: WNHNN, SYGVQD (reference sequence). V was trimmed by 6 bases and J by 4 bases, leaving 13 bases between them. This CDR3 contains 13 residues. The CDR3 sequence: CASSRGDRYEQYF. Here the CDR3 DNA reads TGCGCCAGCAGCAGAGGGGACCGTTACGAGCAGTACTTC.

The chain is built from TRBV6-1 and TRBJ2-7; tentatively, D is TRBD1 (6 bases). Trimming cost V 4 bases and J 4 bases, with 17 bases left between them. CDR3 length equals 15 residues. Per the germline V gene, CDR1 is MNHNS and CDR2 is SASEGT. The CDR3 coding sequence is TGTGCCAGCAGTGCCCGAATCACCACAGGGTACGAGCAGTACTTC. Protein: CASSARITTGYEQYF.

This clone showed up just a few times. The chain is built from TRBV18 and TRBJ1-1, with D possibly matching TRBD1 (6 bases). This CDR3 region has 15 residues. The V gene lost 4 bases and the J gene lost 0 bases, with 12 bases spanning the gap. CDR1 is KGHSH and CDR2 is LQKENI in the germline V gene. The CDR3 bases are TGTGCCAGCTCACAGTCTTCAGGGGTGAACACTGAAGCTTTCTTT. Translating gives CASSQSSGVNTEAFF.

A few counts support this clone. This chain uses TRBV10-1 with TRBJ1-5; no clear D gene. This CDR3 is 12 amino acids long. V was cut by 6 bases and J by 5 bases, with 8 bases left in between. Germline V gene sequence: CDR1 WNHNN, CDR2 SYGVQD (reference sequence). In nucleotides, the CDR3 is TGCGCCAGCAGGGTCCTACATCAGCCCCAGCATTTT. Translation gives CASRVLHQPQHF.

The chain combines TRBV4-1 with TRBJ1-1; a weak D match, TRBD1 (5 bases). V dropped 0 bases and J dropped 7 bases, with 12 bases sitting between them. Germline CDR1 reads MGHRA; CDR2 reads YSYEKL. This CDR3 has 14 residues. This CDR3 reads CASSQDWGFGEAFF. In nucleotides, the CDR3 is TGCGCCAGCAGCCAAGATTGGGGGTTCGGTGAAGCTTTCTTT.

This chain links TRBV7-9 with TRBJ1-1; D is unclear. CDR3 size: 12 residues. Germline CDR1 reads SEHNR; CDR2 reads FQNEAQ (reference sequence). V was cut by 1 base and J by 6 bases, with 6 bases left in between. In DNA, the CDR3 is TGTGCCAGCAGCTTAGAGGGCCCTGAAGCTTTCTTT. Protein: CASSLEGPEAFF. Supplemented by reference TRBV7-9 and TRBJ1-1, the full variable domain reads DTGVSQNPRHKITKRGQNVTFRCDPISEHNRLYWYRQTLGQGPEFLTYFQNEAQLEKSRLLSDRFSAERPKGSFSTLEIQRTEQGDSAMYLCASSLEGPEAFFGQGTRLTVV.

The chain joins TRBV12-5 to TRBJ1-6; possibly TRBD1 for D (5 bases). This CDR3 comprises 14 residues. V lost 3 bases and J lost 8, with 11 bases in between. Germline V lookup: CDR1 LGHNT, CDR2 FRNRAP. CDR3 DNA: TGTGCTAGTGGTTTCAAGGAAGGGGATTCACCCCTCCACTTT. Encoded protein: CASGFKEGDSPLHF.

The CDR3 bases are TGCGCCAGCAGCCCCCGGCCAACAGGGGGAGGGACTGAAGCTTTCTTT. It is translated as CASSPRPTGGGTEAFF. The rearrangement links TRBV5-1 to TRBJ1-1; 8 bases are a match to TRBD1. From germline, CDR1 is SGHRS and CDR2 YFSETQ. The CDR3 covers 16 residues. Trimming removed 4 bases from V and 5 bases from J; junction bases left unmatched: 13.

In this sample, this clone turned up once. The genes are TRBV6-5 and TRBJ2-1; 10 bases are shared with TRBD2. This CDR3 is 15 amino acids long. The J segment lost 7 bases and the V segment lost 6 bases, leaving 9 bases of the junction unmatched. Germline CDR1 and CDR2: MNHEY and SVGAGI. The CDR3 protein is CASSRAGGPRNEQFF. The DNA for the CDR3 is TGTGCCAGCAGCAGAGCGGGGGGGCCGAGGAATGAGCAGTTCTTC.

The chain is built from TRBV7-9 and TRBJ1-1, with 7 bases lining up with TRBD1. There are 13 residues in the CDR3. The V segment lost 4 bases and the J segment 6 bases; nucleotides outside the gene matches: 5. Germline-derived CDR1 and CDR2 are SEHNR and FQNEAQ (reference sequence). CDR3 sequence reads: CASSSGGNAEAFF. The CDR3 DNA reads as TGTGCCAGCAGCTCAGGGGGTAACGCTGAAGCTTTCTTT. Looking up the rest from reference TRBV7-9 and TRBJ1-1 gives the full variable domain: DTGVSQNPRHKITKRGQNVTFRCDPISEHNRLYWYRQTLGQGPEFLTYFQNEAQLEKSRLLSDRFSAERPKGSFSTLEIQRTEQGDSAMYLCASSSGGNAEAFFGQGTRLTVV.

This chain links TRBV7-2 with TRBJ2-7; 16 bases match TRBD2. Germline trimming cut 5 bases from V and 4 bases from J; bases unmatched to any gene: 11. The CDR3 runs 18 residues. Germline V lookup: CDR1 SGHTA, CDR2 FQGNSA. The CDR3 DNA sequence: TGTGCCAGCAGCCTCACCTCCGGGACTAGCGGGGGGGCTTACGAGCAGTACTTC. Its protein product is CASSLTSGTSGGAYEQYF.

The rearrangement uses TRBV11-2 and TRBJ2-2, with unresolved D. Germline CDR1 SGHAT, CDR2 FQNNGV. With 1 base removed from V and 1 base from J, the gap between germline ends came to 13 bases. This CDR3 has 17 residues. In DNA form, the CDR3 reads TGTGCCAGCAGCTTAGGCCCTTATTTCCTGAACACCGGGGAGCTGTTTTTT. Translation gives CASSLGPYFLNTGELFF. Full variable domain (rest looked up from reference TRBV11-2 and TRBJ2-2): EAGVAQSPRYKIIEKRQSVAFWCNPISGHATLYWYQQILGQGPKLLIQFQNNGVVDDSQLPKDRFSAERLKGVDSTLKIQPAKLEDSAVYLCASSLGPYFLNTGELFFGEGSRLTVL.

The genes are TRBV7-9 and TRBJ2-2, with 10 bases lining up with TRBD1. The length of the CDR3 is 16 residues. J was trimmed by 6 bases and V by 2 bases; bases with no gene match: 6. CDR1 is SEHNR, CDR2 FQNEAQ, per germline (reference sequence). The CDR3: CASSLPTGGKAGELFF. CDR3 nucleotides: TGTGCCAGCAGCTTACCGACAGGGGGCAAGGCCGGGGAGCTGTTTTTT.

This clone appeared once. The genes are TRBV29-1 and TRBJ2-1, with a possible D match to TRBD2 (5 bases). The CDR3 sequence is 13 residues long. Per germline, CDR1 SQVTM and CDR2 ANQGSEA. V was trimmed by 4 bases and J by 4 bases, leaving 11 bases between them. As DNA, the CDR3 is TGCAGCGTTGCTGTACCGGGATACAATGAGCAGTTCTTC. Protein sequence: CSVAVPGYNEQFF.

The CDR3 spells CASSYQGAQSTDTQYF. CDR3 sequence (DNA): TGTGCCAGCTCGTATCAGGGGGCGCAGAGCACAGATACGCAGTATTTT. The chain is built from TRBV18 and TRBJ2-3; 8 bases agree with TRBD1. The length of the CDR3 is 16 residues. Germline loops: CDR1 KGHSH, CDR2 LQKENI. The V gene end was trimmed by 6 bases and the J gene end by 0 bases; junction bases not matched to a gene: 8.

This clone was found once. The chain uses TRBV19 and TRBJ1-2; possibly TRBD1 for D (5 bases). This CDR3 contains 16 residues. Trimming shortened V by 3 bases and J by 8 bases, and 22 bases separated the two germline ends. Germline lookup yields CDR1 LNHDA and CDR2 SQIVND (reference sequence). The CDR3 bases are TGTGCCAGTAGTATGAGGGCAGCCCGAGGGGCCGTCGGCTACACCTTC. This translates into CASSMRAARGAVGYTF. Full variable domain (rest looked up from reference TRBV19 and TRBJ1-2): DGGITQSPKYLFRKEGQNVTLSCEQNLNHDAMYWYRQDPGQGLRLIYYSQIVNDFQKGDIAEGYSVSREKKESFPLTVTSAQKNPTAFYLCASSMRAARGAVGYTFGSGTRLTVV.

V usage is TRBV19 and J usage is TRBJ1-5, with D tentatively TRBD1 (6 bases). Trimming took off 2 bases at V and 2 bases at J, with 13 bases between the two ends. The CDR3 extends over 16 amino acids. CDR1 LNHDA and CDR2 SQIVND come from the germline V gene (reference sequence). The CDR3 DNA reads as TGTGCCAGTAGTATATGGGGGGCGGCCGGCAATCAGCCCCAGCATTTT. Its protein product is CASSIWGAAGNQPQHF.

The rearrangement links TRBV19 to TRBJ2-6; TRBD2 is a possible D gene (5 bases). CDR3 size: 16 residues. Per germline, CDR1 LNHDA and CDR2 SQIVND (reference sequence). Trimming left V 6 bases short and J 4 bases short, with 16 bases between. The CDR3 protein is CASRPGGAPGANVLTF. DNA for the CDR3: TGTGCCAGTAGACCAGGAGGCGCGCCCGGGGCCAACGTCCTGACTTTC.

This chain joins TRBV5-1 and TRBJ2-1; D remains ambiguous. Germline-derived CDR1 and CDR2 are SGHRS and YFSETQ. The CDR3 sequence is 14 residues long. Trimming removed 0 bases at V and 8 bases at J, with 12 bases between. The CDR3 here is CASSLADGSHEQFF. CDR3 sequence (DNA): TGCGCCAGCAGCTTGGCCGATGGTTCCCATGAGCAGTTCTTC. Filled out from reference TRBV5-1 and TRBJ2-1, the complete variable domain reads KAGVTQTPRYLIKTRGQQVTLSCSPISGHRSVSWYQQTPGQGLQFLFEYFSETQRNKGNFPGRFSGRQFSNSRSEMNVSTLELGDSALYLCASSLADGSHEQFFGPGTRLTVL.